This TCR beta chain was documented in a study of blood T cell repertoires in COVID-19. V gave up 7 bases and J gave up 4 bases; unmatched junction bases: 7. CDR3 length: 14 amino acids. Germline CDR1 and CDR2: SNHLY and FYNNEI. Profiling relied on immunoSEQ multiplex PCR, and the TCRdb table lists in-frame clones only, not all of them. Of fewer than 350,000 clones listed, around 85% are singletons. The sequence derives from a woman in her 50s who had recovered from COVID-19. Sequencing was done on a sample of PBMCs or T cells enriched from blood (not recorded which). This sequence joins TRBV2 and TRBJ1-5, with 7 bases matching TRBD1. The CDR3 reads CASTLARGNQPQHF. The CDR3 DNA reads TGTGCCAGCACCTTGGCCAGGGGGAATCAGCCCCAGCATTTT.